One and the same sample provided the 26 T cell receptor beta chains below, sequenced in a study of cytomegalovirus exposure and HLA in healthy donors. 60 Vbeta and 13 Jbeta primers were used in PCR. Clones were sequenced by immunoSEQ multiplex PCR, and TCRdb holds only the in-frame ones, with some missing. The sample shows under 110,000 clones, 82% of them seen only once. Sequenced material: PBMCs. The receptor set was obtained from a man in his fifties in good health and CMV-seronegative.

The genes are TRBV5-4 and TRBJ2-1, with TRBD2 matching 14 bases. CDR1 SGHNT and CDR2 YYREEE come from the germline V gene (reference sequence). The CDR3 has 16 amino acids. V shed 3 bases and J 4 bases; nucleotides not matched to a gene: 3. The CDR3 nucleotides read TGTGCCAGCAGCTGGGGACTAGCGGGGGAGTACAATGAGCAGTTCTTC. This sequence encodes CASSWGLAGEYNEQFF.

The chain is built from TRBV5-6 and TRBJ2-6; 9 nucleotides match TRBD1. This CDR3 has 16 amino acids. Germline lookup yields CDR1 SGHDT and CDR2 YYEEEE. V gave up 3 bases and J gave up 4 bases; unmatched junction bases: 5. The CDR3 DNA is TGTGCCAGCAGCTCACAGGGGGCAGTAGGGGCCAACGTCCTGACTTTC. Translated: CASSSQGAVGANVLTF.

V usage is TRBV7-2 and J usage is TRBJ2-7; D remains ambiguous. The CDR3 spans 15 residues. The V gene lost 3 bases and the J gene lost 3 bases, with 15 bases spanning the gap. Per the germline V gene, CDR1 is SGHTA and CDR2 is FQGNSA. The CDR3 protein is CASSFEAGSGYEQYF. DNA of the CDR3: TGTGCCAGCAGCTTCGAGGCCGGGTCGGGCTACGAGCAGTACTTC. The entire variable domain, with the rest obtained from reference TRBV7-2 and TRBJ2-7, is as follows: GAGVSQSPSNKVTEKGKDVELRCDPISGHTALYWYRQSLGQGLEFLIYFQGNSAPDKSGLPSDRFSAERTGGSVSTLTIQRTQQEDSAVYLCASSFEAGSGYEQYFGPGTRLTVT.

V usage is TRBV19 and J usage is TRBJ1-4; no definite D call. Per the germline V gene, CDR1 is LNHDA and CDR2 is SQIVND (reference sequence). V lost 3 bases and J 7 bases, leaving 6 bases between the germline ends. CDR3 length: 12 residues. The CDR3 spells CASSMRLEKLFF. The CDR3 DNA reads TGTGCCAGTAGTATGAGGCTTGAAAAACTGTTTTTT.

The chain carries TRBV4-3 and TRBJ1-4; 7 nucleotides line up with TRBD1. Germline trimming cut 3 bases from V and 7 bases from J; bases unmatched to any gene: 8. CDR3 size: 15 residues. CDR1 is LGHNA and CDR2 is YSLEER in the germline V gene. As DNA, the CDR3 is TGCGCCAGCAGCCATACAGGGAAGGGGGCTGAAAAACTGTTTTTT. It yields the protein CASSHTGKGAEKLFF.

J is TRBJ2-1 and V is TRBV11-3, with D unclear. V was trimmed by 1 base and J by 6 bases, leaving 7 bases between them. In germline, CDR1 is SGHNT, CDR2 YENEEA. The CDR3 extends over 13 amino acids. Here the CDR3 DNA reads TGTGCCAGCAGCTTAGGAGCAAGCAATGAGCAGTTCTTC. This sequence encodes CASSLGASNEQFF.

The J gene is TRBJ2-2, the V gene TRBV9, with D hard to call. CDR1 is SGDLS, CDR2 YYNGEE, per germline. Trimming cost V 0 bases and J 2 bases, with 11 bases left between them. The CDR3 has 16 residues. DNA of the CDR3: TGTGCCAGCAGCGTAGGGAGCCGGGTCAACACCGGGGAGCTGTTTTTT. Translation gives CASSVGSRVNTGELFF.

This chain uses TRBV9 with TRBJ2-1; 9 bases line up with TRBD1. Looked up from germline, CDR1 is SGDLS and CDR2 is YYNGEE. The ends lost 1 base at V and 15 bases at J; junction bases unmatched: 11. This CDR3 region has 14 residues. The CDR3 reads CASSVHSRTGVLFF. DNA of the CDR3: TGTGCCAGCAGCGTACACTCTCGGACAGGGGTCCTGTTCTTC.

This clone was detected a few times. CDR3 residues: CASSFPSDKGAQYF. DNA of the CDR3: TGTGCCAGCAGCTTTCCCTCTGATAAAGGGGCGCAGTATTTT. V gene TRBV5-8 combines with J gene TRBJ2-3, with D tentatively TRBD1 (5 bases). There are 14 residues in the CDR3. V lost 2 bases, J lost 10 bases, and 17 bases lay in between. CDR1 is SGHTS and CDR2 is YDEGEE in the germline V gene.

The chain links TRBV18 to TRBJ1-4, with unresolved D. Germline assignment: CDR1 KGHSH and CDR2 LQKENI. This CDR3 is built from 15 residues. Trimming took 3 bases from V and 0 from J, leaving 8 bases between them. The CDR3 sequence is CASSPPSATNEKLFF. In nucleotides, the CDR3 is TGTGCCAGCTCACCCCCGAGTGCAACTAATGAAAAACTGTTTTTT. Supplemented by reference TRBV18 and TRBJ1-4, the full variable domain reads NAGVMQNPRHLVRRRGQEARLRCSPMKGHSHVYWYRQLPEEGLKFMVYLQKENIIDESGMPKERFSAEFPKEGPSILRIQQVVRGDSAAYFCASSPPSATNEKLFFGSGTQLSVL.

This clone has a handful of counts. The CDR3 region has the DNA TGTGCCAGCATGCTTGGGGCCCAAGAGACCCAGTACTTC. This sequence encodes CASMLGAQETQYF. The chain uses TRBV2 and TRBJ2-5; possibly TRBD1 for D (5 bases). In germline, CDR1 is SNHLY, CDR2 FYNNEI. V was clipped by 7 bases and J by 1 base, with 10 bases between them. The CDR3 covers 13 residues.

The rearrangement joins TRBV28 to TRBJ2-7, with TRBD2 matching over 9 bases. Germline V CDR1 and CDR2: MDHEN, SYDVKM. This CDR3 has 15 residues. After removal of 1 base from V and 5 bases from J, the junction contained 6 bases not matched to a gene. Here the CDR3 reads CASSLSRRGGDEQYV. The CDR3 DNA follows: TGTGCCAGCAGTTTATCCCGGCGGGGGGGCGACGAGCAGTACGTC.

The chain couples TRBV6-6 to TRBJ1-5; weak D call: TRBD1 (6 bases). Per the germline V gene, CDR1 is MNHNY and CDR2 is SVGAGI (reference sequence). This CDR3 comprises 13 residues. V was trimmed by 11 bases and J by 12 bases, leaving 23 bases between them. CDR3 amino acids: CAGGTGLVRDQHF. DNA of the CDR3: TGTGCCGGAGGTACAGGGCTCGTTCGAGACCAGCATTTT.

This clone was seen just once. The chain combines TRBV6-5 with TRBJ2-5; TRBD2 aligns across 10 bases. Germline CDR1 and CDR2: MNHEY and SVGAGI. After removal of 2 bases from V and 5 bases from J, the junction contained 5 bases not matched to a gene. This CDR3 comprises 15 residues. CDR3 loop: CASSYERGGGETQYF. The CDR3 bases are TGTGCCAGCAGTTACGAGCGGGGGGGCGGGGAGACCCAGTACTTC.

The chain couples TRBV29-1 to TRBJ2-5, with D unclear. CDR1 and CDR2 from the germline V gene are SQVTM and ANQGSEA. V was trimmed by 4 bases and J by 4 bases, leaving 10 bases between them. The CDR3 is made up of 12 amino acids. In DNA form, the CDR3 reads TGCAGCGTTGGCCATCTCGGAGAGACCCAGTACTTC. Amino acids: CSVGHLGETQYF.

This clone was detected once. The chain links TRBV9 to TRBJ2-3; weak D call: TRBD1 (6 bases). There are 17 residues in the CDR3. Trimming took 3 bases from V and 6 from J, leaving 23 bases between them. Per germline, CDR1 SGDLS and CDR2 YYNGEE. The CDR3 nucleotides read TGTGCCAGCAGCGGGTTAAGCCGGGACACCACACGGGATACGCAGTATTTT. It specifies CASSGLSRDTTRDTQYF.

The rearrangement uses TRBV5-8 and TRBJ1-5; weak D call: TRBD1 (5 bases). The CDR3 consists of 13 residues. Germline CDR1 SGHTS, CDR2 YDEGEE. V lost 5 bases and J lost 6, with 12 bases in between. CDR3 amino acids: CASSQGRVQPQHF. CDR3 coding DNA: TGTGCCAGCAGTCAGGGTCGTGTTCAGCCCCAGCATTTT. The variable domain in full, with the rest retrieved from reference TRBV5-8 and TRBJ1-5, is EAGVTQSPTHLIKTRGQQATLRCSPISGHTSVYWYQQALGLGLQFLLWYDEGEERNRGNFPPRFSGRQFPNYSSELNVNALELEDSALYLCASSQGRVQPQHFGDGTRLSIL.

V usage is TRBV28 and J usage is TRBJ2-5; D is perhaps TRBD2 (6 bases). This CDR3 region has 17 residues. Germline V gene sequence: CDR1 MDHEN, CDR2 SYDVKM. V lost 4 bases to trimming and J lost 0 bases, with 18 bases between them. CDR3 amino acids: CASSSQRRGGDQETQYF. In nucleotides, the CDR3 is TGTGCCAGCAGTTCGCAGAGGAGGGGCGGAGACCAAGAGACCCAGTACTTC.

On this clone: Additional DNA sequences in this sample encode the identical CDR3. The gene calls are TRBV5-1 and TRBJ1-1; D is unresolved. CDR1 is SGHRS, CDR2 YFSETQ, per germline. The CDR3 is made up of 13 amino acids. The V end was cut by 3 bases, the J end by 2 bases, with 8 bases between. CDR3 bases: TGCGCCAGCAGCTCCCCTGGCAACACTGAAGCTTTCTTT. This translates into CASSSPGNTEAFF. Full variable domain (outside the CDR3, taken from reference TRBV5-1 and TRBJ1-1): KAGVTQTPRYLIKTRGQQVTLSCSPISGHRSVSWYQQTPGQGLQFLFEYFSETQRNKGNFPGRFSGRQFSNSRSEMNVSTLELGDSALYLCASSSPGNTEAFFGQGTRLTVV.

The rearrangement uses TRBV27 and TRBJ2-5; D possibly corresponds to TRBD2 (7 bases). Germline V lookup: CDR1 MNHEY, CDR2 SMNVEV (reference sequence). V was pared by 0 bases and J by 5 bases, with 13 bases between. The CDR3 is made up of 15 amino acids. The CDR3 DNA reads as TGTGCCAGCAGTTTATCGGCGGGGGCCGGGGAGACCCAGTACTTC. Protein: CASSLSAGAGETQYF.

CDR3 residues: CATSFLGSGYEQFF. The CDR3 DNA sequence: TGTGCCACCTCGTTTTTAGGCTCAGGGTATGAGCAGTTCTTC. The rearrangement uses TRBV6-1 and TRBJ2-1; D is perhaps TRBD1 (5 bases). Deletions cut 10 bases from V and 8 bases from J, with 21 bases between. CDR1 is MNHNS and CDR2 is SASEGT in the germline V gene. The CDR3 is 14 residues long.

The CDR3 DNA sequence: TGTGCCAGCAGTTGGCAGGGGGTAAATGAGCAGTTCTTC. The encoded protein is CASSWQGVNEQFF. The genes are TRBV6-1 and TRBJ2-1; 7 nucleotides align to TRBD1. The ends lost 5 bases at V and 7 bases at J; junction bases unmatched: 5. Germline-derived CDR1 and CDR2 are MNHNS and SASEGT. The CDR3 covers 13 residues.

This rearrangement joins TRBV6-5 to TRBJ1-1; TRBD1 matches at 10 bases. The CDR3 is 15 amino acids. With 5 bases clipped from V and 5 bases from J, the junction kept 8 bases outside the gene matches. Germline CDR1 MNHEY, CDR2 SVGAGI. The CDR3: CASSGQTGGTTEAFF. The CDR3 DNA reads TGTGCCAGCAGTGGACAGACAGGGGGCACGACTGAAGCTTTCTTT.

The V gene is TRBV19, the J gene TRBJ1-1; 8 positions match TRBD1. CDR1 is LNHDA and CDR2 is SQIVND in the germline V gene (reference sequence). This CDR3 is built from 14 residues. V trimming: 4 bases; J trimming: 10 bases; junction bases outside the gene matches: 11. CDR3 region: CASSTSSQGARAFF. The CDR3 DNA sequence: TGTGCCAGTAGTACATCCTCCCAGGGGGCGCGAGCTTTCTTT.

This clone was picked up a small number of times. CDR3 amino acids: CASSFDRASYEQYF. CDR3 sequence (DNA): TGTGCCAGCAGCTTCGACAGGGCCTCCTACGAGCAGTACTTC. The chain links TRBV7-2 to TRBJ2-7; TRBD1 matches at 7 bases. This CDR3 contains 14 residues. V dropped 3 bases and J dropped 0; count of bases not matched to a gene: 2. The germline gives CDR1 SGHTA, CDR2 FQGNSA.

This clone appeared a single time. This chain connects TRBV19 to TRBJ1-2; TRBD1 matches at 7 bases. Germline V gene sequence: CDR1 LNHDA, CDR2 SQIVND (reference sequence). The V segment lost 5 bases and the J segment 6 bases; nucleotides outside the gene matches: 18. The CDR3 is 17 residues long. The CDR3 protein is CASSLRDSALPRDGYTF. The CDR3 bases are TGTGCCAGTAGTCTACGGGACAGCGCTCTCCCCCGGGATGGCTACACCTTC.